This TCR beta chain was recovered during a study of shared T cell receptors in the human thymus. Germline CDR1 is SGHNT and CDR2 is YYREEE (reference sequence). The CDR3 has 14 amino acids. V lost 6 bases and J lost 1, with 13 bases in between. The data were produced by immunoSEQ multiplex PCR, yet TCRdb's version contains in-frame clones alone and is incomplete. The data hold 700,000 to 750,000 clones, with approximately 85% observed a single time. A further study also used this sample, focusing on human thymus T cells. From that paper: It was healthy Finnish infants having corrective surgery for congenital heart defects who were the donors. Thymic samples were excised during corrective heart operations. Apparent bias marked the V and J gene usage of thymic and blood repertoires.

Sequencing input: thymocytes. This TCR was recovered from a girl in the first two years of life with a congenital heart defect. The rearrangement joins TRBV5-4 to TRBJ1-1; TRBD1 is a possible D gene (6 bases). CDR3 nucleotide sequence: TGTGCCAGCACTGTGGGGGGGCCGAACACTGAAGCTTTCTTT. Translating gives CASTVGGPNTEAFF.